Sequencing of this T cell receptor beta chain was carried out in a study of T-cell memory formation after mild COVID-19. Study at large: TCR clusters largely stayed donor specific.

This clonotype was observed at least ten times. TCRdb used MiXCR to reprocess the 5' RACE reads, holding one entry per CDR3 protein. The table lists more than 80,000 distinct CDR3 sequences, roughly 12% of them singletons, with 27% in the top ten. The CDR3 loop spans 14 amino acids. Trimming at V came to 2 bases and at J to 4 bases, leaving 0 bases not matched to a gene. Germline CDR1 and CDR2: SGDLS and YYNGEE. The clonotype was recovered from an adult woman who had mild COVID-19 (a few samples of this study predate the infection). Cell type and time point are not known. Sample: PBMCs or a T cell subset sorted from them (not recorded which). The chain employs TRBV9 and TRBJ2-1; 10 bases line up with TRBD2. The CDR3 reads CASSVGLAYNEQFF. CDR3 nucleotide sequence: TGTGCCAGCAGCGTGGGACTAGCGTACAATGAGCAGTTCTTC.